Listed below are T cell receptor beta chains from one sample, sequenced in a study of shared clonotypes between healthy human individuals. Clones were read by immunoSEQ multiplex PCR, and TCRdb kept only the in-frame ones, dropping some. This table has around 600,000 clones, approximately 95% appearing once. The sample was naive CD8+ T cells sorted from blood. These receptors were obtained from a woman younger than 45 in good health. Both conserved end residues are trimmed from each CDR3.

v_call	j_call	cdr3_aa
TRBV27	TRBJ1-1	ASSFGRSTEAF
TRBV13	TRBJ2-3	ASTDRSSGRASDTQY
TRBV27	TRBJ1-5	ASSLSSFQPQH
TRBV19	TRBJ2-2	ASSIAGQGLANTGELF
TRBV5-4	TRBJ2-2	ASSLPGTTNTGELF
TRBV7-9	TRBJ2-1	ASSLAGGLNEQF
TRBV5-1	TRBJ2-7	ASSLGIGAIEQY
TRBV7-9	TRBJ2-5	ASSLTGAWRDKETQY
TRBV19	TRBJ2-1	ASSIVLAGHNEQF
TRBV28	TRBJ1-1	ASSYFSEDTEAF
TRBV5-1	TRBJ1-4	ASSFWGGTNEKLF
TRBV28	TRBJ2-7	ASSPVGTTYEQY
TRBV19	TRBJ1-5	ASSFKGDAWPNQPQH
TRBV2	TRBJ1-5	ASTGIDSNQPQH
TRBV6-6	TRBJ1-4	ASSSRPGGLNEKLF
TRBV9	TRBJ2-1	ASSASGSIDEQF
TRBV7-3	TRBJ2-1	ASSLISGNEQF
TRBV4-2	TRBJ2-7	ASSQILAGDDEQY
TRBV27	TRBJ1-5	ASSFGGSQH
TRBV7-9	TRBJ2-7	ASSLEGAQQY
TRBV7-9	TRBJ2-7	ASSKGQGRGTSYEQY
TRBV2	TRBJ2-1	ASSEWASGSDEQF
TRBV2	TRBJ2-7	ASSEGQYYEQY
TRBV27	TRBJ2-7	ASSSGESYEQY
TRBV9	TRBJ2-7	ASSVGDRGTYEQY
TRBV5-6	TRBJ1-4	ASSSGGSLF
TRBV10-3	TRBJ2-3	AIRKYYRDMNSTDTQY
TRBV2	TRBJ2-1	ASRKQGTTEQF
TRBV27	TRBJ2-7	ATEDTYEQY
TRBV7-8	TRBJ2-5	ASSLADDGGTQY
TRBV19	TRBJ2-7	ASSSVRGHYEQY
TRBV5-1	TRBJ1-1	ASSPQGSVGNTEAF
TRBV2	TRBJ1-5	ASSDVPGGESNQPQH
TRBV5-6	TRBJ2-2	ASSFSAQSMAGELF
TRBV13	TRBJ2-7	ASSLGVPYEREIYEQY
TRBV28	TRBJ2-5	ASSSPKVWEETQY
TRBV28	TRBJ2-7	ASSLGTGSYEQY
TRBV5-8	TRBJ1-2	ASSWTGDYT
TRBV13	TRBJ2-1	ASSLMTDYEQF
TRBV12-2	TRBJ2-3	ASRLTGEVTDTQY
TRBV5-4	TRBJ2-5	ASSLGGLQETQY
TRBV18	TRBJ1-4	ASSPTRGAATNEKLF
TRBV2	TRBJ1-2	ASSEGRYSHGYT
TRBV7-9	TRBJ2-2	ASSPNDRVTGELF
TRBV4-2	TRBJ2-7	ASSQGSSGVYEQY
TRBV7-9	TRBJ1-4	ASSPWTGATNEKLF
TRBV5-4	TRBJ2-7	ASSLDEAYEQY
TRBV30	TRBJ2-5	AWSVVGGETQY
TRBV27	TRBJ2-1	ASRVGSSYNEQF
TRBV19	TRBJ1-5	ASKSDRYSNQPQH
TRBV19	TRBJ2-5	ASSTGTGGGETQY
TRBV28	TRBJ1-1	ASSGGTRGPGTEAF
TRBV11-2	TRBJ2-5	ASSPGTGEETQY
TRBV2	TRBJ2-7	ASSEGYGYGYEQY
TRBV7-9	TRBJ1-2	ASSLYPAGSNYGYT